These 21 T cell receptor beta chains were sequenced from one sample in a study of blood T cell repertoires in COVID-19. Sequencing used immunoSEQ multiplex PCR; TCRdb keeps in-frame clones, though not all of them. Of tens of thousands of clones listed, 75% to 85% are singletons. The sequencing input was peripheral blood. Receptor source: a man in his fifties or sixties with acute or convalescent COVID-19.

This clone was counted a few times. The chain links TRBV7-8 to TRBJ2-7, with D possibly matching TRBD2 (5 bases). V lost 2 bases and J 10 bases, leaving 12 bases between the germline ends. Per the germline V gene, CDR1 is SGHVS and CDR2 is FQNEAQ. The CDR3 runs 12 residues. CDR3 sequence reads: CASSLSVGGQYF. For the CDR3, the DNA is TGTGCCAGCAGCTTATCGGTAGGAGGCCAGTACTTC.

The CDR3 spells CASSLGDSTQYF. The DNA of the CDR3 is TGTGCCAGCAGTTTAGGGGACTCTACCCAGTACTTC. This sequence joins TRBV12-3 or TRBV12-4 and TRBJ2-5; tentatively, D is TRBD2 (6 bases). V gave up 1 base and J gave up 8 bases, with 8 bases separating them. The CDR3 is 12 residues long.

The chain employs TRBV12-3 or TRBV12-4 and TRBJ2-3; D not certain. The ends were cut back, 5 bases at V and 7 bases at J, with 7 bases in the middle. This CDR3 has 11 residues. This chain's CDR3 is CASSKQHTQYF. The CDR3 bases are TGTGCCAGCAGTAAACAGCATACGCAGTATTTT.

This clone has a single count. This sequence joins TRBV7-9 and TRBJ2-3; tentative D call: TRBD2 (5 bases). The CDR3 spans 15 residues. Germline V lookup: CDR1 SEHNR, CDR2 FQNEAQ (reference sequence). Deletions cut 1 base from V and 5 bases from J, with 13 bases between. The CDR3 DNA reads TGTGCCAGCAGCTTAGTCGCGCTAGCAGGAGATACGCAGTATTTT. Translating it yields CASSLVALAGDTQYF.

CDR3 residues: CASSLTGFGNTIYF. The CDR3 coding sequence is TGTGCCAGCAGTTTGACAGGGTTTGGAAACACCATATATTTT. This sequence joins TRBV2 and TRBJ1-3, with TRBD1 matching over 7 bases. CDR1 and CDR2 from the germline V gene are SNHLY and FYNNEI. The J segment lost 3 bases and the V segment lost 5 bases, leaving 4 bases of the junction unmatched. The CDR3 runs to 14 residues.

The rearrangement uses TRBV6-2 or TRBV6-3 and TRBJ2-4; D is unresolved. Trimming took off 2 bases at V and 0 bases at J, with 8 bases between the two ends. This CDR3 region has 15 residues. The germline V gene has CDR1 MNHEY and CDR2 SVGEGT. CDR3 DNA: TGTGCCAGCAGTTACATGCCGGTAGCCAAAAACATTCAGTACTTC. This translates into CASSYMPVAKNIQYF.

This clone was counted a single time. The V and J genes are TRBV20-1 and TRBJ2-5, with D maybe TRBD1 (6 bases). Germline loops: CDR1 DFQATT, CDR2 SNEGSKA (reference sequence). Trimming removed 3 bases at V and 3 bases at J, with 14 bases between. This CDR3 contains 14 residues. The CDR3 DNA is TGCAGTGCTAGTGACGGACGGGACAAAGAGACCCAGTACTTC. This encodes CSASDGRDKETQYF.

CDR3 coding DNA: TGTGCCAGTAGTATCGCTAGCTCTGGAAACACCATATATTTT. Protein sequence: CASSIASSGNTIYF. The V and J genes are TRBV19 and TRBJ1-3, with D hard to call. The germline V gene has CDR1 LNHDA and CDR2 SQIVND (reference sequence). The CDR3 extends over 14 amino acids. V was clipped by 3 bases and J by 0 bases, with 6 bases between them. Drawing the rest from reference TRBV19 and TRBJ1-3, the complete variable domain is DGGITQSPKYLFRKEGQNVTLSCEQNLNHDAMYWYRQDPGQGLRLIYYSQIVNDFQKGDIAEGYSVSREKKESFPLTVTSAQKNPTAFYLCASSIASSGNTIYFGEGSWLTVV.

V and J are TRBV3-1 (or the pseudogene TRBV3-2) and TRBJ2-7; 7 bases are shared with TRBD1. The V gene's germline CDR1 is LGHDT and CDR2 YNNKEL (reference sequence). J lost 7 bases, V lost 1 base, and 7 bases had no gene match. This CDR3 region has 14 residues. CDR3 protein: CASSQARQGGEQYF. The CDR3 DNA reads TGTGCCAGCAGCCAAGCCAGACAGGGTGGGGAGCAGTACTTC.

The gene calls are TRBV6-5 and TRBJ2-2, with 12 bases fitting TRBD2. V was pared by 6 bases and J by 5 bases, with 4 bases of the junction left unmatched. Germline loops: CDR1 MNHEY, CDR2 SVGAGI. CDR3 length equals 15 residues. In DNA, the CDR3 is TGTGCCAGCAGACTAGCGGGGGGAAGTACCGGGGAGCTGTTTTTT. Protein sequence: CASRLAGGSTGELFF.

This clone was seen a few times. This chain joins TRBV9 and TRBJ1-5; D unclear. Deletions cut 2 bases from V and 4 bases from J, with 7 bases between. Germline CDR1 reads SGDLS; CDR2 reads YYNGEE. The length of the CDR3 is 13 residues. The CDR3 DNA sequence: TGTGCCAGCAGCGTTTCGGGTAATCAGCCCCAGCATTTT. Residues: CASSVSGNQPQHF.

This clone was detected a few times. The rearrangement uses TRBV7-9 and TRBJ2-1; 9 bases match TRBD2. From germline, CDR1 is SEHNR and CDR2 FQNEAQ (reference sequence). Trimming cost V 5 bases and J 4 bases; bases outside gene matches: 15. The CDR3 has 18 residues. The CDR3 DNA is TGTGCCAGCAGCCTAGGATCCAATAGCGGGGGCTCTTACAATGAGCAGTTCTTC. Translating it yields CASSLGSNSGGSYNEQFF.

This chain links TRBV15 with TRBJ2-5; 12 bases map to TRBD2. The J segment lost 1 base and the V segment lost 2 bases, leaving 5 bases of the junction unmatched. The CDR3 loop spans 17 amino acids. Germline loops: CDR1 LNHNV, CDR2 YYDKDF (reference sequence). CDR3: CATSRPTSGGPQETQYF. The CDR3 DNA reads TGTGCCACCAGCAGACCTACTAGCGGGGGGCCCCAAGAGACCCAGTACTTC.

This clone showed up just once. The chain is built from TRBV28 and TRBJ2-5; a possible D gene is TRBD2 (7 bases). This CDR3 comprises 15 residues. Trimming cost V 1 base and J 5 bases, with 14 bases left between them. Per germline, CDR1 MDHEN and CDR2 SYDVKM. The CDR3 region has the DNA TGTGCCAGCAGTTTATTGGGGGGGCGGTTCGAGACCCAGTACTTC. It specifies CASSLLGGRFETQYF. Full variable domain (rest looked up from reference TRBV28 and TRBJ2-5): DVKVTQSSRYLVKRTGEKVFLECVQDMDHENMFWYRQDPGLGLRLIYFSYDVKMKEKGDIPEGYSVSREKKERFSLILESASTNQTSMYLCASSLLGGRFETQYFGPGTRLLVL.

In this sample, this clone turned up once. The J gene is TRBJ1-4, the V gene TRBV29-1, with TRBD1 identical over 8 bases. Germline V gives CDR1 SQVTM, CDR2 ANQGSEA. This CDR3 comprises 13 residues. The V and J ends lost 7 bases and 3 bases, in that order; junction bases with no gene match: 4. The CDR3 sequence: CSAQGAPNEKLFF. As DNA, the CDR3 is TGCAGCGCGCAGGGGGCTCCTAATGAAAAACTGTTTTTT.

The CDR3 is CASTLRGALAADTQYF. Written as DNA, the CDR3 is TGTGCCAGCACCCTTCGGGGGGCCCTAGCAGCAGATACGCAGTATTTT. The V call is TRBV7-9, the J call TRBJ2-3; a weak D match, TRBD2 (7 bases). This CDR3 has 16 residues. Trimming pared 7 bases from V and 4 bases from J, leaving 21 bases between. Germline V gene data show CDR1 as SEHNR and CDR2 as FQNEAQ (reference sequence).

This clone has just a few counts. V and J are TRBV6-5 and TRBJ1-5; tentative D call: TRBD1 (6 bases). Trimming cost V 8 bases and J 10 bases, with 9 bases left between them. The CDR3 sequence is 10 residues long. Germline V gives CDR1 MNHEY, CDR2 SVGAGI. CDR3 DNA: TGTGCCAGCGGGGGCTATCCCCAGCATTTT. It yields the protein CASGGYPQHF.

This rearrangement joins TRBV5-5 to TRBJ2-5, with D uncertain. Trimming left V 3 bases short and J 7 bases short, with 13 bases between. The CDR3 loop spans 13 amino acids. Germline V gives CDR1 SGHKS, CDR2 YYEKEE (reference sequence). The CDR3 here is CASSSDLTRTQYF. The CDR3 coding sequence is TGTGCCAGCAGCTCCGACCTGACTCGGACCCAGTACTTC.

The chain combines TRBV5-5 with TRBJ2-3; 7 bases map to TRBD1. The CDR3 spans 16 residues. Germline trimming cut 3 bases from V and 5 bases from J; bases unmatched to any gene: 12. CDR1 and CDR2 from the germline V gene are SGHKS and YYEKEE (reference sequence). As DNA, the CDR3 is TGTGCCAGCAGCTGGGGACAGTCCTCGTTTAGAGATACGCAGTATTTT. It translates to CASSWGQSSFRDTQYF.

This clone appeared a few times. The chain has TRBV12-3 or TRBV12-4 and TRBJ1-5, with a tentative D call TRBD1 (5 bases). V was clipped by 1 base and J by 7 bases, with 8 bases between them. The CDR3 covers 13 residues. In DNA form, the CDR3 reads TGTGCCAGCAGTTTAGGCGCAGGGCAGCCCCAGCATTTT. It codes for CASSLGAGQPQHF.

The chain links TRBV9 to TRBJ2-3; 11 positions agree with TRBD2. CDR1 and CDR2 from the germline V gene are SGDLS and YYNGEE. V was clipped by 2 bases and J by 2 bases; unmatched bases: 4. This CDR3 contains 16 residues. CDR3 in DNA: TGTGCCAGCAGCGTTAGCGGGGGGGATCCCACAGATACGCAGTATTTT. This translates into CASSVSGGDPTDTQYF.